This entry lists 23 T cell receptor beta chains sequenced from one sample in a study of T cell changes during pregnancy in multiple sclerosis. Assay used: immunoSEQ multiplex PCR; TCRdb lists only in-frame clones, some missing. The repertoire holds about 48,000 clones, about nine tenths seen once, with 0.95% to 1.5% in the top ten. The sequenced sample was CD4+ T cells from peripheral blood mononuclear cells, obtained in the second trimester of pregnancy. Every receptor here comes from a female donor with multiple sclerosis, enrolled in a pregnancy study.

This clone was recorded only once. The rearrangement uses TRBV19 and TRBJ1-5, with 10 positions matching TRBD1. The CDR3 has 14 amino acids. Germline V CDR1 and CDR2: LNHDA, SQIVND (reference sequence). Unmatched junction bases numbered 5, after V lost 5 bases and J lost 7 bases. CDR3 bases: TGTGCCAGTAGTGCCGGACAGGGGGGGCAGCCCCAGCATTTT. This codes for CASSAGQGGQPQHF. The full variable domain, its missing parts supplied by reference TRBV19 and TRBJ1-5, is DGGITQSPKYLFRKEGQNVTLSCEQNLNHDAMYWYRQDPGQGLRLIYYSQIVNDFQKGDIAEGYSVSREKKESFPLTVTSAQKNPTAFYLCASSAGQGGQPQHFGDGTRLSIL.

This clone is a singleton in its sample. The chain recombines TRBV5-1 with TRBJ2-5, with 9 bases aligning to TRBD2. Germline-derived CDR1 and CDR2 are SGHRS and YFSETQ. This CDR3 is 13 amino acids long. With 6 bases clipped from V and 4 bases from J, the junction kept 4 bases outside the gene matches. CDR3 coding DNA: TGCGCCAGCACTCAGACTAGCGGAGAGACCCAGTACTTC. Translated: CASTQTSGETQYF.

The V and J genes are TRBV30 and TRBJ1-1; tentatively, D is TRBD1 (5 bases). Deletions cut 0 bases from V and 3 bases from J, with 8 bases between. This CDR3 contains 13 residues. Germline lookup yields CDR1 GTSNPN and CDR2 SVGIG (reference sequence). CDR3 nucleotide sequence: TGTGCCTGGAGTGTACAGGCGTACACTGAAGCTTTCTTT. Its protein product is CAWSVQAYTEAFF.

The V gene is TRBV5-1, the J gene TRBJ2-1, with D possibly TRBD1 on 5 matching bases. The germline V and J ends were trimmed by 4 bases and 2 bases, with 16 bases remaining between them. Germline-derived CDR1 and CDR2 are SGHRS and YFSETQ. This CDR3 has 16 residues. The chain's CDR3 is CASSHDPQDTYNEQFF. In DNA form, the CDR3 reads TGCGCCAGCAGCCACGACCCACAGGATACCTACAATGAGCAGTTCTTC.

J is TRBJ2-5 and V is TRBV5-5; 8 bases map to TRBD1. The CDR3 length is 15 residues. The germline V gene encodes CDR1 SGHKS and CDR2 YYEKEE (reference sequence). V lost 0 bases, J lost 5 bases, and 6 bases stayed unmatched. CDR3 DNA: TGTGCCAGCAGCTTGGGGGGACAGGCACGCGAGACCCAGTACTTC. This encodes CASSLGGQARETQYF.

The rearrangement links TRBV6-1 to TRBJ1-5; TRBD1 is a possible D gene (5 bases). Deletions cut 1 base from V and 7 bases from J, with 11 bases between. The CDR3 is made up of 14 amino acids. Germline V gene data show CDR1 as MNHNS and CDR2 as SASEGT. CDR3 sequence reads: CASSEVPGAQPQHF. Here the CDR3 DNA reads TGTGCCAGCAGTGAAGTGCCTGGGGCGCAGCCCCAGCATTTT.

The rearrangement joins TRBV9 to TRBJ2-7; 10 bases align to TRBD2. Trimming removed 4 bases from V and 0 bases from J; junction bases left unmatched: 16. CDR3 length: 19 amino acids. Germline lookup yields CDR1 SGDLS and CDR2 YYNGEE. Written as DNA, the CDR3 is TGTGCCAGCAGCCCCCGAGTTGGTGGTGCTAGCGGGAGCTCCTACGAGCAGTACTTC. Translating gives CASSPRVGGASGSSYEQYF. The full variable domain, its missing parts supplied by reference TRBV9 and TRBJ2-7, is DSGVTQTPKHLITATGQRVTLRCSPRSGDLSVYWYQQSLDQGLQFLIQYYNGEERAKGNILERFSAQQFPDLHSELNLSSLELGDSALYFCASSPRVGGASGSSYEQYFGPGTRLTVT.

The count of this clone is one. This sequence joins TRBV29-1 and TRBJ2-3; tentatively, D is TRBD1 (6 bases). The V end was cut by 4 bases, the J end by 1 base, with 18 bases between. The CDR3 totals 16 residues. From germline, CDR1 is SQVTM and CDR2 ANQGSEA. CDR3 sequence: CSVVGTATGGTDTQYF. The CDR3 DNA reads as TGCAGCGTTGTCGGGACGGCGACAGGCGGCACAGATACGCAGTATTTT.

This chain links TRBV15 with TRBJ1-4; D gene ambiguous. Germline loops: CDR1 LNHNV, CDR2 YYDKDF (reference sequence). Trimming removed 1 base from V and 2 bases from J, with 8 bases in between. CDR3 length: 15 amino acids. CDR3 coding DNA: TGTGCCACCAGCAGAGGGGCAAAGACTAATGAAAAACTGTTTTTT. This codes for CATSRGAKTNEKLFF. The full variable domain, rest sourced from reference TRBV15 and TRBJ1-4, is DAMVIQNPRYQVTQFGKPVTLSCSQTLNHNVMYWYQQKSSQAPKLLFHYYDKDFNNEADTPDNFQSRRPNTSFCFLDIRSPGLGDTAMYLCATSRGAKTNEKLFFGSGTQLSVL.

The CDR3 sequence: CASSELTGLAGNNEQFF. The DNA of the CDR3 is TGTGCCAGCAGTGAATTGACGGGACTAGCGGGCAACAATGAGCAGTTCTTC. This chain links TRBV2 with TRBJ2-1; 12 bases agree with TRBD2. J gave up 5 bases and V 2 bases, and 7 bases lay outside the gene matches. The CDR3 is made up of 17 amino acids. The germline V gene encodes CDR1 SNHLY and CDR2 FYNNEI.

The chain recombines TRBV5-4 with TRBJ2-1; D not certain. Trimming removed 1 base at V and 7 bases at J, with 3 bases between. The germline gives CDR1 SGHNT, CDR2 YYREEE (reference sequence). The CDR3 sequence is 11 residues long. The CDR3 sequence: CASSLSNEQFF. CDR3 nucleotides: TGTGCCAGCAGCTTGTCAAATGAGCAGTTCTTC.

This chain uses TRBV6-6 with TRBJ1-3; D gene uncertain. The CDR3 sequence is 16 residues long. From germline, CDR1 is MNHNY and CDR2 SVGAGI (reference sequence). V lost 6 bases and J lost 0, with 15 bases in between. CDR3 DNA sequence: TGTGCCAGCAGCCGCTCACTCCGGTACTCTGGAAACACCATATATTTT. Translation: CASSRSLRYSGNTIYF.

The V gene is TRBV4-1, the J gene TRBJ1-5; perhaps TRBD1 as D (6 bases). Per germline, CDR1 MGHRA and CDR2 YSYEKL. Trimming removed 1 base from V and 9 bases from J, with 16 bases in between. The CDR3 is made up of 15 amino acids. The CDR3: CASSQGGSGEGPQHF. Written as DNA, the CDR3 is TGCGCCAGCAGCCAAGGGGGGTCAGGGGAAGGGCCCCAGCATTTT.

The rearrangement links TRBV7-8 to TRBJ2-1; TRBD2 matches 10 bases. CDR1 and CDR2 (germline): SGHVS, FQNEAQ. The trim removed 4 bases at V and 4 bases at J, leaving 13 bases unmatched. The CDR3 loop spans 18 amino acids. CDR3 protein: CASSSSGASGSGYNEQFF. The CDR3, as DNA: TGTGCCAGCAGCTCCTCCGGGGCTAGCGGGAGTGGGTACAATGAGCAGTTCTTC.

This clone was found many times. This sequence joins TRBV4-1 and TRBJ2-5; 8 bases match TRBD2. In germline, CDR1 is MGHRA, CDR2 YSYEKL. This CDR3 comprises 15 residues. With 4 bases clipped from V and 5 bases from J, the junction kept 9 bases outside the gene matches. CDR3 loop: CASSLGWREVETQYF. The CDR3 DNA follows: TGCGCCAGCAGCCTCGGTTGGCGGGAGGTTGAGACCCAGTACTTC.

The CDR3 sequence is CASSEQEGSTDTQYF. CDR3 bases: TGTGCCAGCAGTGAACAGGAGGGGAGCACAGATACGCAGTATTTT. The chain uses TRBV6-1 and TRBJ2-3; D may be TRBD2 (6 bases). The CDR3 is made up of 15 amino acids. The germline V gene has CDR1 MNHNS and CDR2 SASEGT. The germline V and J ends were trimmed by 2 bases and 0 bases, with 9 bases remaining between them.

This chain links TRBV7-7 with TRBJ2-2; D perhaps matches TRBD2 (5 bases). From germline, CDR1 is SSHAT and CDR2 FNYEAQ (reference sequence). The V end was cut by 7 bases, the J end by 7 bases, with 19 bases between. CDR3 length equals 15 residues. The CDR3 coding sequence is TGTGCCAGCATCTCCTCCCCGGGGAAGGACGGGGAGCTGTTTTTT. Amino acids: CASISSPGKDGELFF.

This rearrangement joins TRBV10-2 to TRBJ1-1; 9 bases line up with TRBD1. The J segment lost 5 bases and the V segment lost 8 bases, leaving 6 bases of the junction unmatched. CDR3 length equals 13 residues. Per the germline V gene, CDR1 is WSHSY and CDR2 is SAAADI. The CDR3 loop is CASGGQGGTEAFF. The CDR3 bases are TGCGCCAGCGGGGGACAGGGTGGAACTGAAGCTTTCTTT.

The genes are TRBV5-1 and TRBJ2-1; 9 nucleotides line up with TRBD2. CDR3 length equals 16 residues. Trimming at V came to 9 bases and at J to 2 bases, leaving 12 bases not matched to a gene. Germline CDR1 is SGHRS and CDR2 is YFSETQ. The CDR3 reads CATNPIAGVTYNEQFF. In DNA, the CDR3 is TGCGCCACCAACCCAATAGCGGGAGTGACCTACAATGAGCAGTTCTTC.

This chain joins TRBV19 and TRBJ2-5, with TRBD1 matching over 8 bases. Trimming removed 5 bases from V and 5 bases from J; junction bases left unmatched: 7. Germline lookup yields CDR1 LNHDA and CDR2 SQIVND (reference sequence). This CDR3 comprises 14 residues. The CDR3 nucleotides read TGTGCCAGTAGTCCCACAGGGGGGCGGGAGACCCAGTACTTC. As protein: CASSPTGGRETQYF.

This chain connects TRBV6-6 to TRBJ2-7, with a possible D match to TRBD1 (6 bases). CDR1 is MNHNY, CDR2 SVGAGI, per germline (reference sequence). CDR3 length equals 14 residues. With 0 bases removed from V and 7 bases from J, the gap between germline ends came to 13 bases. The DNA of the CDR3 is TGTGCCAGCAGTTACTCGAACAGGGCGGGTGAGCAGTACTTC. Protein product: CASSYSNRAGEQYF.

The CDR3 reads CASRSTGGDYGYTF. CDR3 coding DNA: TGTGCCAGCAGATCGACAGGGGGTGACTATGGCTACACCTTC. The gene calls are TRBV6-5 and TRBJ1-2, with 9 bases fitting TRBD1. Trimming took 6 bases from V and 3 from J; bases not matched to a gene: 5. The CDR3 sequence is 14 residues long. Germline CDR1 reads MNHEY; CDR2 reads SVGAGI.

This chain links TRBV7-2 with TRBJ1-2; 7 bases are a match to TRBD1. Germline CDR1 reads SGHTA; CDR2 reads FQGNSA. V dropped 6 bases and J dropped 5; count of bases not matched to a gene: 6. The CDR3 contains 13 residues. The CDR3 DNA follows: TGTGCCAGCAGGACGACAGGGTTTTATGGCTACACCTTC. This translates into CASRTTGFYGYTF.